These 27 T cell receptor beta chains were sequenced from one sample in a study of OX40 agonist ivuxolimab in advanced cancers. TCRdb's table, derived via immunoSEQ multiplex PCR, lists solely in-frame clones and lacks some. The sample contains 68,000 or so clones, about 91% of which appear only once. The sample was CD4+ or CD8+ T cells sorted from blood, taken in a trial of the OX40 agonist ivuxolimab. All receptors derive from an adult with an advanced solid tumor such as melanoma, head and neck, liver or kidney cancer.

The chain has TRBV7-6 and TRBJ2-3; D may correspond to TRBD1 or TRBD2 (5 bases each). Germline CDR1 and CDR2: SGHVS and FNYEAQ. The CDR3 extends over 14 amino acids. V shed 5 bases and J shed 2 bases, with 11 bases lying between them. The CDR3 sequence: CASSPGTFTDTQYF. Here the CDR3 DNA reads TGTGCCAGCAGCCCTGGGACCTTCACAGATACGCAGTATTTT. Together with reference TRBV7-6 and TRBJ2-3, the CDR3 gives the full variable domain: GAGVSQSPRYKVTKRGQDVALRCDPISGHVSLYWYRQALGQGPEFLTYFNYEAQQDKSGLPNDRFSAERPEGSISTLTIQRTEQRDSAMYRCASSPGTFTDTQYFGPGTRLTVL.

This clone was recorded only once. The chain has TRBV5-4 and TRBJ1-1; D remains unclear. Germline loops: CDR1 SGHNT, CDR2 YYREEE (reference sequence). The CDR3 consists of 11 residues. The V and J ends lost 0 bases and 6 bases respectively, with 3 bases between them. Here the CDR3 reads CASSLGAEAFF. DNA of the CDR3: TGTGCCAGCAGCTTGGGGGCTGAAGCTTTCTTT.

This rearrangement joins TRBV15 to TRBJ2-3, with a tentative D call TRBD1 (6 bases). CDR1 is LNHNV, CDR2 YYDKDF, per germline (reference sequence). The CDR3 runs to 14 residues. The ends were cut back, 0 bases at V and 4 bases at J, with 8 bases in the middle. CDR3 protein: CATSRDRGSDTQYF. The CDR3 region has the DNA TGTGCCACCAGCAGAGACAGGGGCTCAGATACGCAGTATTTT.

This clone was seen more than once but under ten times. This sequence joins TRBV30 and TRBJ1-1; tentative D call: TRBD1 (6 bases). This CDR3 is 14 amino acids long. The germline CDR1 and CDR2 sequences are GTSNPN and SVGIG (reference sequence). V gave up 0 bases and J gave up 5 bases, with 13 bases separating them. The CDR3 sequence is CAWSVPGGLTEAFF. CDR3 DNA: TGTGCCTGGAGTGTACCCGGGGGGCTGACTGAAGCTTTCTTT.

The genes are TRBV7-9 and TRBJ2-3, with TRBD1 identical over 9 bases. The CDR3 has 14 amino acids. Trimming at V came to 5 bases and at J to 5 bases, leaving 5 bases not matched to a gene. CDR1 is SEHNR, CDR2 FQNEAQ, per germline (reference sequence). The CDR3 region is CASSGTGRGDTQYF. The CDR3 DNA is TGTGCCAGCAGCGGGACAGGGAGAGGAGATACGCAGTATTTT.

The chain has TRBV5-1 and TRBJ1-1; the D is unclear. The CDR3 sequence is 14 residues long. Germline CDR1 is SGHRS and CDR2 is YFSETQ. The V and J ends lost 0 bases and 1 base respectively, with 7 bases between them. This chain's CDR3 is CASSLGRGNTEAFF. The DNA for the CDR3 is TGCGCCAGCAGCTTGGGACGTGGGAACACTGAAGCTTTCTTT.

The DNA for the CDR3 is TGCGCCAGCAGCTTGGGAGGGACAGGGGAGAACAATGAGCAGTTCTTC. This codes for CASSLGGTGENNEQFF. This chain joins TRBV5-1 and TRBJ2-1; 10 nucleotides line up with TRBD1. V was pared by 0 bases and J by 5 bases, with 5 bases of the junction left unmatched. The CDR3 has 16 amino acids. Germline CDR1 reads SGHRS; CDR2 reads YFSETQ.

Here the CDR3 DNA reads TGTGCCAGCAGTAAGGGACAGGGGGCGGCTGAGCAGTTCTTC. It specifies CASSKGQGAAEQFF. This chain links TRBV6-6 with TRBJ2-1; 12 nucleotides match TRBD1. V trimming: 5 bases; J trimming: 9 bases; junction bases outside the gene matches: 5. CDR1 MNHNY and CDR2 SVGAGI come from the germline V gene (reference sequence). The CDR3 runs 14 residues.

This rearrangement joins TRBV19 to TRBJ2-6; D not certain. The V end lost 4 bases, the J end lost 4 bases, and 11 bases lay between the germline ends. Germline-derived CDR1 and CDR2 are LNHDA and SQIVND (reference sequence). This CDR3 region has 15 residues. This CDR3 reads CASSTDWWGANVLTF. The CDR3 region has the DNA TGTGCCAGTAGTACTGACTGGTGGGGGGCCAACGTCCTGACTTTC.

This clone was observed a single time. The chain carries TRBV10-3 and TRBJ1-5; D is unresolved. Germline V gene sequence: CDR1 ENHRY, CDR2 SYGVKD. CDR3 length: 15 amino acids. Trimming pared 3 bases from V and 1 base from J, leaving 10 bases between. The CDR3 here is CAISEEGSSNQPQHF. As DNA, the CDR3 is TGTGCCATCAGTGAAGAGGGTTCAAGCAATCAGCCCCAGCATTTT.

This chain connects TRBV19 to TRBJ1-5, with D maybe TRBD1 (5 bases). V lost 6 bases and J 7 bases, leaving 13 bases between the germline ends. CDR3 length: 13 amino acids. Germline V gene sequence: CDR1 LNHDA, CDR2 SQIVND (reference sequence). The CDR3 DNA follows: TGTGCCAGTAGGCCCAGGGCGAAGCAGCCCCAGCATTTT. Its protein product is CASRPRAKQPQHF.

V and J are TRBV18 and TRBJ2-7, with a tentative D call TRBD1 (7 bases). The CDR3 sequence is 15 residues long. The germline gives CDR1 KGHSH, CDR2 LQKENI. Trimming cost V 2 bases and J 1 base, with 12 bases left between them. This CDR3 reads CASSPEAGGSYEQYF. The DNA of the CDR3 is TGTGCCAGCTCACCAGAGGCAGGGGGGTCCTACGAGCAGTACTTC.

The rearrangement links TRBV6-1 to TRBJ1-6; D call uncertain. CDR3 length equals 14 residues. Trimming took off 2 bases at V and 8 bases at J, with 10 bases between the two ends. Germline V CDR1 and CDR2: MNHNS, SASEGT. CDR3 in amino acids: CASSETFQDSPLHF. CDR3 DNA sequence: TGTGCCAGCAGTGAAACTTTTCAGGATTCACCCCTCCACTTT.

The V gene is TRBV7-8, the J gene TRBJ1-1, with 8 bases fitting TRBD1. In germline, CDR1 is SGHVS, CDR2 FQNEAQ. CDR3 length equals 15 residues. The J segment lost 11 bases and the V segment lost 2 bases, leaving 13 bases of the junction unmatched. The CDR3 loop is CASSLRVVTGVGAFF. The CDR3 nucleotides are TGTGCCAGCAGCTTAAGGGTTGTGACAGGGGTGGGTGCTTTCTTT.

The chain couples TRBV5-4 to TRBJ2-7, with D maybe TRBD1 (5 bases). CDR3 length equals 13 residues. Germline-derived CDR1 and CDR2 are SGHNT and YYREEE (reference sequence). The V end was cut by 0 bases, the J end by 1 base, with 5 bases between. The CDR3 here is CASSLGQSYEQYF. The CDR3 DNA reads TGTGCCAGCAGCTTGGGACAGTCCTACGAGCAGTACTTC.

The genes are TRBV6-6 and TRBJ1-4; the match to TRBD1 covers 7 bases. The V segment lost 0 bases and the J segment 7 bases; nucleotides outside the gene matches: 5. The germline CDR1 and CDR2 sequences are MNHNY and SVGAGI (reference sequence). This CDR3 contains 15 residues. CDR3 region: CASSYSGQGGEKLFF. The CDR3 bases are TGTGCCAGCAGTTACTCGGGCCAGGGGGGTGAAAAACTGTTTTTT.

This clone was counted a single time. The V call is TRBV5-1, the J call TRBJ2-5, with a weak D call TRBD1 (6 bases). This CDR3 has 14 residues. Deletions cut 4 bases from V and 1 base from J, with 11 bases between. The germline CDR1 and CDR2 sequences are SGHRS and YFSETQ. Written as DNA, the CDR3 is TGCGCCAGCAGCGAGGGACATATCCAAGAGACCCAGTACTTC. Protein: CASSEGHIQETQYF.

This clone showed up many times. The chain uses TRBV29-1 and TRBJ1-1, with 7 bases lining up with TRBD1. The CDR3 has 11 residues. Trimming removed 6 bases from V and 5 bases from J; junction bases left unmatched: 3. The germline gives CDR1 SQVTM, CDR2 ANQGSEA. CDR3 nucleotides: TGCAGCGTGACAGGGAGGACTGAAGCTTTCTTT. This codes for CSVTGRTEAFF.

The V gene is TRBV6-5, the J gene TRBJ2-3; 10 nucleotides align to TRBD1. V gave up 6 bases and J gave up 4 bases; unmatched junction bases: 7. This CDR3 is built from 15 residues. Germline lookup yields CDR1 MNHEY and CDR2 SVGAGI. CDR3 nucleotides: TGTGCCAGCAGCCGAGGACAGGGGGAGTCAGATACGCAGTATTTT. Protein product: CASSRGQGESDTQYF.

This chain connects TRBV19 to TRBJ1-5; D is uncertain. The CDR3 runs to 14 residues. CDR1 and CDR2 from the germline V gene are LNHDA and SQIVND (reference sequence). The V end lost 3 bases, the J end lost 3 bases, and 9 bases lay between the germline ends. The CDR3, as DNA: TGTGCCAGTAGTATGCAACAGTTCAATCAGCCCCAGCATTTT. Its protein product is CASSMQQFNQPQHF. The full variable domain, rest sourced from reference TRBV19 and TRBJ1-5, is DGGITQSPKYLFRKEGQNVTLSCEQNLNHDAMYWYRQDPGQGLRLIYYSQIVNDFQKGDIAEGYSVSREKKESFPLTVTSAQKNPTAFYLCASSMQQFNQPQHFGDGTRLSIL.

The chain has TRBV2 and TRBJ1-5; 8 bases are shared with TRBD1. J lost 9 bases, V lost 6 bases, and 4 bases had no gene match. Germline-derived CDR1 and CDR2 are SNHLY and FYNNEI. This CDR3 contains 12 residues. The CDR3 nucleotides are TGTGCCAGCAGGACAGGGGTTCCGCCCCAGCATTTT. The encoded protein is CASRTGVPPQHF.

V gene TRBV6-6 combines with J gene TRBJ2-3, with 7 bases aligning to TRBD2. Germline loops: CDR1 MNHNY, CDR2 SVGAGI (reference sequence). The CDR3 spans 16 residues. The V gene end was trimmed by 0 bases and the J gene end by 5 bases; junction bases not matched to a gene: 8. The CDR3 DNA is TGTGCCAGCAGTTACTCGGGTGGCGGGGGAGGAGATACGCAGTATTTT. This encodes CASSYSGGGGGDTQYF.

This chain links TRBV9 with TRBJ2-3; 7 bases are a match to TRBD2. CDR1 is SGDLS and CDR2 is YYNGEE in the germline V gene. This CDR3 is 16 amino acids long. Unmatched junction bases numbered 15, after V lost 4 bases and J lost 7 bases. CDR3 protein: CASSPDRAGAAHTQYF. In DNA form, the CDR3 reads TGTGCCAGCAGCCCAGATCGGGCGGGAGCAGCCCATACGCAGTATTTT.

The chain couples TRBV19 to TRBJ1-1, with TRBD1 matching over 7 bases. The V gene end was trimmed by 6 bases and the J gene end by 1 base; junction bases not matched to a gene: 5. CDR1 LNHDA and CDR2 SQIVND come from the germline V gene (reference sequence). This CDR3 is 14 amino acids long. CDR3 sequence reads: CASSINRGNTEAFF. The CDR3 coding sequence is TGTGCCAGTAGCATCAACAGGGGGAACACTGAAGCTTTCTTT.

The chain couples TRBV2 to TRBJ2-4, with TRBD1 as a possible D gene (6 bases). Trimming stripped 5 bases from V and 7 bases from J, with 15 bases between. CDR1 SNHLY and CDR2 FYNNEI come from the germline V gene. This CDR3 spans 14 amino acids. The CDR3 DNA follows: TGTGCCAGCAGTCTACGACAGGAGGTGAACATTCAGTACTTC. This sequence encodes CASSLRQEVNIQYF.

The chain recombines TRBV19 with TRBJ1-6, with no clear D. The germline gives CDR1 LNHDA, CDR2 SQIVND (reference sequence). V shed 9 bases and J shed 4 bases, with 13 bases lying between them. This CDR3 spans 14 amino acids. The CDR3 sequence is CASGEMGYNSPLHF. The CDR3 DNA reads TGTGCCAGCGGGGAGATGGGATATAATTCACCCCTCCACTTT.

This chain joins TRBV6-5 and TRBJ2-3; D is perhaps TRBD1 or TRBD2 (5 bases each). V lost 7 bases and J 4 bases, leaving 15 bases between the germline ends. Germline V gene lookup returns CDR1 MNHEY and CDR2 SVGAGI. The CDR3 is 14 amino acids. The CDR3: CASNRGSGSDTQYF. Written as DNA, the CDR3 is TGTGCCAGCAATAGGGGCTCGGGGTCAGATACGCAGTATTTT.